This paragraph covers one T cell receptor beta chain sequence. The data stem from a study of OX40 agonist ivuxolimab in advanced cancers. Here immunoSEQ multiplex PCR was the method, and the copy in TCRdb shows in-frame clones only, minus some. The sample has 100,000 to 110,000 clones, 75% to 90% seen once. V was trimmed by 5 bases and J by 0 bases, leaving 12 bases between them. The CDR3 is 16 amino acids. Looked up from germline, CDR1 is SGHNT and CDR2 is YYREEE (reference sequence). The J gene is TRBJ2-6, the V gene TRBV5-4; D is ambiguous. The source is an adult with an advanced solid tumor such as melanoma, head and neck, liver or kidney cancer. The sample was CD4+ or CD8+ T cells sorted from blood, taken in a trial of the OX40 agonist ivuxolimab. Written as DNA, the CDR3 is TGTGCCAGCAGGCCTGAATTGCTCTCTGGGGCCAACGTCCTGACTTTC. Translation gives CASRPELLSGANVLTF.